Sequencing of this T cell receptor (beta chain) was carried out in a study of PD-1 blockade in classical Hodgkin lymphoma. Time point described: cycle 4 day 1 (C4D1), after 5 to 7 weeks of nivolumab. Relapse was seen in all patients after autologous stem cell transplantation, and brentuximab vedotin exposure was variable. CDR3 length: 15 amino acids. Trimming removed 4 bases at V and 2 bases at J, with 11 bases between. Germline V CDR1 and CDR2: MDHEN, SYDVKM. Data came from immunoSEQ multiplex PCR; TCRdb stores just in-frame clones and leaves some out. The data hold over 85,000 clones, with just over 90% observed a single time.

The origin of this receptor is a human donor with classical Hodgkin lymphoma. The genes are TRBV28 and TRBJ1-4; D not resolved. The sequencing here drew on peripheral blood mononuclear cells (PBMCs), taken before the fourth cycle of nivolumab. The CDR3 bases are TGTGCCAGCAGTTCGTCGGCAGCTACTAATGAAAAACTGTTTTTT. Its protein product is CASSSSAATNEKLFF.